This T cell receptor (beta chain) was observed in a study of read filtering for tumor transcriptome and immune sequencing. From roughly 400 ng of RNA, a library with molecular barcoded alpha/delta and beta/gamma adaptors was made. TCRdb itself ran the reads through MiXCR, one entry per CDR3 protein. This sample carries under 150,000 distinct CDR3 sequences, roughly an eighth of them seen once, and the ten largest clones take around 8.3%. This clonotype was picked up many times. CDR3 length: 15 residues. The V gene's germline CDR1 is KGHSH and CDR2 LQKENI. Trimming took 4 bases from V and 2 from J, leaving 12 bases between them.

This rearrangement joins TRBV18 to TRBJ1-3; tentatively, D is TRBD1 (5 bases). Sequencing was carried out using a population of CD138-negative cells sorted from bone marrow. This receptor was taken from a donor over 35 with multiple myeloma. CDR3 protein: CASSLLDIPGNTIYF. The CDR3 nucleotides are TGTGCCAGCTCACTTTTGGACATCCCTGGAAACACCATATATTTT.